The 2 T cell receptor beta chains below come from one sample, sequenced in a study of T cell repertoires in cytomegalovirus infection. Each CDR3 protein is one row after TCRdb ran MiXCR on the reads. The sample has under 200,000 distinct CDR3 sequences; roughly 22% are singletons. Their recognized antigens are unknown. Material: CD8+ T cells from cultured PBMCs, obtained from culture after CMV antigen stimulation. All receptors come from a human donor in good health (CMV status not recorded). Some clones in this sample may be carry-over from other donors' samples.

This clonotype was recorded a few times. The V and J genes are TRBV24-1 and TRBJ1-4; 10 bases fit TRBD1. The V and J ends lost 3 bases and 3 bases, in that order; junction bases with no gene match: 6. The CDR3 has 17 residues. Germline V lookup: CDR1 KGHDR, CDR2 SFDVKD. The CDR3 DNA sequence: TGTGCCACCAGTGATCCGACAGGGGGCATGGCTAATGAAAAACTGTTTTTT. Its protein is CATSDPTGGMANEKLFF.

The chain joins TRBV7-2 to TRBJ2-1; D is ambiguous. The CDR3 runs 13 residues. The germline CDR1 and CDR2 sequences are SGHTA and FQGNSA. Trimming removed 8 bases at V and 2 bases at J, with 10 bases between. The CDR3: CASAAYTYNEQFF. For the CDR3, the DNA is TGTGCCAGCGCGGCCTACACCTACAATGAGCAGTTCTTC.